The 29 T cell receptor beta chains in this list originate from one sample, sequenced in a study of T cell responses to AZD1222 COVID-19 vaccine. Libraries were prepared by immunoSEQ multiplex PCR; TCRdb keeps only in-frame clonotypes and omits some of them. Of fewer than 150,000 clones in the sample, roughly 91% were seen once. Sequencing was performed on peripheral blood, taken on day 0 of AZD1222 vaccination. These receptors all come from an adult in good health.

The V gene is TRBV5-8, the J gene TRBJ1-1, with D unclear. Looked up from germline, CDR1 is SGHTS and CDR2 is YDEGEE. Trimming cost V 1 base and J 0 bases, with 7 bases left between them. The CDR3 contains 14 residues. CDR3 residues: CASSLTPMNTEAFF. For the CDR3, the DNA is TGTGCCAGCAGCTTGACCCCAATGAACACTGAAGCTTTCTTT.

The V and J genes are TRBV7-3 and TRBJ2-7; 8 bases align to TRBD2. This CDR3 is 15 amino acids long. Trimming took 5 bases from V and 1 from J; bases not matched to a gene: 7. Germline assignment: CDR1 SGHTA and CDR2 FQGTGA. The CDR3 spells CASSPSGLASYEQYF. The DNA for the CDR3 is TGTGCCAGCAGCCCATCCGGACTAGCATCCTACGAGCAGTACTTC.

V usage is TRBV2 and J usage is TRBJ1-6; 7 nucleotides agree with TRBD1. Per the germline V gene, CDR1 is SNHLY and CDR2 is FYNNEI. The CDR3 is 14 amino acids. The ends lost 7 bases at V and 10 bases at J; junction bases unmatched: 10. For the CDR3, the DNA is TGTGCCAGCAAGGGGGCCTTTGACGGGTCACCCCTCCACTTT. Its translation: CASKGAFDGSPLHF.

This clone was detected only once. The CDR3 sequence: CASSRGLVDEQFF. CDR3 sequence (DNA): TGTGCCAGCAGCCGCGGACTAGTCGATGAGCAGTTCTTC. This rearrangement joins TRBV4-2 to TRBJ2-1; 7 bases line up with TRBD2. The CDR3 spans 13 residues. The V gene's germline CDR1 is LGHNA and CDR2 YNFKEQ. The V segment lost 4 bases and the J segment 8 bases; nucleotides outside the gene matches: 5.

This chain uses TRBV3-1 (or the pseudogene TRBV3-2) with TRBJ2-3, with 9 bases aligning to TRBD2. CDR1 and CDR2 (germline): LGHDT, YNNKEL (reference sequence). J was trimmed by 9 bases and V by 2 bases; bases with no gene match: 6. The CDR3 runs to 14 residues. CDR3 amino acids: CASSQRPAGGTQYF. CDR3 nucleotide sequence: TGTGCCAGCAGCCAACGGCCAGCGGGAGGCACGCAGTATTTT.

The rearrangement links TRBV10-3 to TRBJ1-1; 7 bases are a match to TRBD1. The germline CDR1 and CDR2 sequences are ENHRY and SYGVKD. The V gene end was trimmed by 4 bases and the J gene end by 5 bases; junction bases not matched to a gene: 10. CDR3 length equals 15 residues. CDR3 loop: CAISVGAGGGTEAFF. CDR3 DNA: TGTGCCATCAGTGTTGGGGCAGGGGGTGGAACTGAAGCTTTCTTT.

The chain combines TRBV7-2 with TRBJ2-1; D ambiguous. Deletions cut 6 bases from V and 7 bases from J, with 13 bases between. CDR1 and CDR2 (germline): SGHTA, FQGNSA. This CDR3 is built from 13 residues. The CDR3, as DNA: TGTGCCAGCAGTTCTTATGTAGTAAATGAGCAGTTCTTC. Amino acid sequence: CASSSYVVNEQFF.

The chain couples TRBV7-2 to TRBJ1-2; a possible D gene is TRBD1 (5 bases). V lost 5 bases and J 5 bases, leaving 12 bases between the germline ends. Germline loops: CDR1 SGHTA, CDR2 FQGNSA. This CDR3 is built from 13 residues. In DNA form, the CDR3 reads TGTGCCAGCAGCCAGGCACAGGAATATGGCTACACCTTC. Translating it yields CASSQAQEYGYTF.

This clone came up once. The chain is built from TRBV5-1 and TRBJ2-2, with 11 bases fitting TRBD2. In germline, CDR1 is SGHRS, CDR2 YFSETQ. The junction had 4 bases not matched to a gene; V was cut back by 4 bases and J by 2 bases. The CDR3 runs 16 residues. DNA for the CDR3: TGCGCCAGCAGCGTGACTAGCGGGGCCAACACCGGGGAGCTGTTTTTT. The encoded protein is CASSVTSGANTGELFF.

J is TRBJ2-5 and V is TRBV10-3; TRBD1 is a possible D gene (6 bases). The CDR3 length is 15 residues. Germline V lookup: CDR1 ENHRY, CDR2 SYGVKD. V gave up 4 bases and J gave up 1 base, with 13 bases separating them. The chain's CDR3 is CAISASGTFQETQYF. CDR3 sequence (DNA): TGTGCCATCAGTGCCTCCGGGACATTCCAAGAGACCCAGTACTTC.

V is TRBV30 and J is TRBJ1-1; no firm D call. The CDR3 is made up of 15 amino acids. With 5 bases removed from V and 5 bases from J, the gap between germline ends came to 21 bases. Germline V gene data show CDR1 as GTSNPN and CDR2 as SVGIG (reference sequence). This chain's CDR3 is CAWATGSVGHTEAFF. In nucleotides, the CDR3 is TGTGCCTGGGCCACCGGGTCCGTTGGTCATACTGAAGCTTTCTTT.

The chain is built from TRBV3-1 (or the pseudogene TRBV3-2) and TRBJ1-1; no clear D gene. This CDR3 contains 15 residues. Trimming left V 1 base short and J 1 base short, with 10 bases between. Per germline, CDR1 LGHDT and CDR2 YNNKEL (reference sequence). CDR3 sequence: CASSQGGKQNTEAFF. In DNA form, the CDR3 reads TGTGCCAGCAGCCAAGGCGGCAAACAGAACACTGAAGCTTTCTTT.

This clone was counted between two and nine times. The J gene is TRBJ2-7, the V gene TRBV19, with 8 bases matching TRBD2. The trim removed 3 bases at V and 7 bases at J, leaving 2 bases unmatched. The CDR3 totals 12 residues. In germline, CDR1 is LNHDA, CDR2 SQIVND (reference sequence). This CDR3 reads CASSMLAGEQYF. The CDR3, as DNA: TGTGCCAGTAGTATGCTAGCGGGTGAGCAGTACTTC.

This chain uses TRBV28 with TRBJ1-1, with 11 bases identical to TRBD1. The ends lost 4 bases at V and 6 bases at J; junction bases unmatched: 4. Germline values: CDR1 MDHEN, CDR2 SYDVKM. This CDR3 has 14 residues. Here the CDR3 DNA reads TGTGCCAGCAGTTACCCGGGACAGGGGGCTGAAGCTTTCTTT. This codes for CASSYPGQGAEAFF.

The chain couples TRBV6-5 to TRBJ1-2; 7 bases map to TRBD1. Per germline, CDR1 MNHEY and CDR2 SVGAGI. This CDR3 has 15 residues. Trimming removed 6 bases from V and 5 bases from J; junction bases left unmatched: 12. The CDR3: CASRMPGQIHYGYTF. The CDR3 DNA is TGTGCCAGCAGGATGCCGGGACAGATTCATTATGGCTACACCTTC.

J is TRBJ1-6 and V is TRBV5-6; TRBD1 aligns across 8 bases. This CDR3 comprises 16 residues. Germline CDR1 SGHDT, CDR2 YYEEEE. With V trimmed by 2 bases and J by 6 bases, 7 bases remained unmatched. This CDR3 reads CASSFLQGAGNSPLHF. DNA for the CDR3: TGTGCCAGCAGCTTTCTCCAGGGGGCGGGTAATTCACCCCTCCACTTT. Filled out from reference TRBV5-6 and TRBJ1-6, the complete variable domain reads DAGVTQSPTHLIKTRGQQVTLRCSPKSGHDTVSWYQQALGQGPQFIFQYYEEEERQRGNFPDRFSGHQFPNYSSELNVNALLLGDSALYLCASSFLQGAGNSPLHFGNGTRLTVT.

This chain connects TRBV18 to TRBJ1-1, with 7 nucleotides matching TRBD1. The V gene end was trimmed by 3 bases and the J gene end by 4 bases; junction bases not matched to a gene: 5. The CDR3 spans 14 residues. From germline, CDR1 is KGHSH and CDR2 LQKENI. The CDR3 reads CASSPQGGTTEAFF. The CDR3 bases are TGTGCCAGCTCACCGCAGGGGGGGACCACTGAAGCTTTCTTT. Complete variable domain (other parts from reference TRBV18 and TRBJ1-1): NAGVMQNPRHLVRRRGQEARLRCSPMKGHSHVYWYRQLPEEGLKFMVYLQKENIIDESGMPKERFSAEFPKEGPSILRIQQVVRGDSAAYFCASSPQGGTTEAFFGQGTRLTVV.

In nucleotides, the CDR3 is TGTGCCAGCACCAGACAGGGGGCCTACGAGCAGTACTTC. Translating gives CASTRQGAYEQYF. This chain uses TRBV13 with TRBJ2-7; 9 bases match TRBD1. The CDR3 length is 13 residues. V gave up 7 bases and J gave up 2 bases; unmatched junction bases: 3. Per the germline V gene, CDR1 is PRHDT and CDR2 is FYEKMQ (reference sequence). Drawing the rest from reference TRBV13 and TRBJ2-7, the complete variable domain is AAGVIQSPRHLIKEKRETATLKCYPIPRHDTVYWYQQGPGQDPQFLISFYEKMQSDKGSIPDRFSAQQFSDYHSELNMSSLELGDSALYFCASTRQGAYEQYFGPGTRLTVT.

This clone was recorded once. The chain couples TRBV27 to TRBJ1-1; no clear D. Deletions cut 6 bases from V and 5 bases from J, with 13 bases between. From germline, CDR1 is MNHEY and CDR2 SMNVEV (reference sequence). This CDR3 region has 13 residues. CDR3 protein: CASSPSAFTEAFF. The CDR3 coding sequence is TGTGCCAGCAGCCCCTCGGCCTTTACTGAAGCTTTCTTT.

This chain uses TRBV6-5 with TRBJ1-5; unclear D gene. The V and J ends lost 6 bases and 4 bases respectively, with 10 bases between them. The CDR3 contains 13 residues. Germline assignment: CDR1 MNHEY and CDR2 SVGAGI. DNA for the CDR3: TGTGCCAGCAGAAAGGGCGGGAATCAGCCCCAGCATTTT. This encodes CASRKGGNQPQHF.

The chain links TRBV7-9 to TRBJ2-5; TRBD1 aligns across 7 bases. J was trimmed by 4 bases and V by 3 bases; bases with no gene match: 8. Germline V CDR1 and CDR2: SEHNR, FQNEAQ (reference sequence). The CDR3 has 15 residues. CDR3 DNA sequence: TGTGCCAGCAGCTTGAACAGGGGCGGGTCAGAGACCCAGTACTTC. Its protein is CASSLNRGGSETQYF.

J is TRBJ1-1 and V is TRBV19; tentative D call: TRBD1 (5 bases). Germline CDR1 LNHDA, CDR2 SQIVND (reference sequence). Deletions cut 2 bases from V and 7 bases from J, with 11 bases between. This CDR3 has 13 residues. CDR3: CASSIQGRGEAFF. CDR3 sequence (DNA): TGTGCCAGTAGTATACAGGGACGTGGTGAAGCTTTCTTT.

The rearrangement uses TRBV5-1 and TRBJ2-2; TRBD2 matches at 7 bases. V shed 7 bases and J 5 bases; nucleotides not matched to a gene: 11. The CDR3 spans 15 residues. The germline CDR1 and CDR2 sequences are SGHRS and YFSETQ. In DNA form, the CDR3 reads TGCGCCAGCTCTGGTGCGGGAGCGAGAACCGGGGAGCTGTTTTTT. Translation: CASSGAGARTGELFF. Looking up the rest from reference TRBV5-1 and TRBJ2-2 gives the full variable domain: KAGVTQTPRYLIKTRGQQVTLSCSPISGHRSVSWYQQTPGQGLQFLFEYFSETQRNKGNFPGRFSGRQFSNSRSEMNVSTLELGDSALYLCASSGAGARTGELFFGEGSRLTVL.

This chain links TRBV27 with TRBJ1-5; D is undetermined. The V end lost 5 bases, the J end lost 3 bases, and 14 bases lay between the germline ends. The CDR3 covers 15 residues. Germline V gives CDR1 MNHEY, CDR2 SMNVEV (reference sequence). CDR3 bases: TGTGCCAGCAGTCCCGAAGGGATACTCAATCAGCCCCAGCATTTT. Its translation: CASSPEGILNQPQHF.

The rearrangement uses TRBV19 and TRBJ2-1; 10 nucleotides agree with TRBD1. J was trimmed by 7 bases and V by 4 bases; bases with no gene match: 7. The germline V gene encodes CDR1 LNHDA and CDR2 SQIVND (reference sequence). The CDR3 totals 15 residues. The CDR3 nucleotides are TGTGCCAGTAGTAACGCCGGGACAGGGGAAAATGAGCAGTTCTTC. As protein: CASSNAGTGENEQFF.

Here the CDR3 DNA reads TGTGCCAGCAGCCAAGATACAACGAGTGGTAAAGCTTTCTTT. It yields the protein CASSQDTTSGKAFF. The V call is TRBV3-1 (or the pseudogene TRBV3-2), the J call TRBJ1-1; D is undetermined. This CDR3 comprises 14 residues. The V gene's germline CDR1 is LGHDT and CDR2 YNNKEL (reference sequence). The V end lost 0 bases, the J end lost 9 bases, and 14 bases lay between the germline ends.

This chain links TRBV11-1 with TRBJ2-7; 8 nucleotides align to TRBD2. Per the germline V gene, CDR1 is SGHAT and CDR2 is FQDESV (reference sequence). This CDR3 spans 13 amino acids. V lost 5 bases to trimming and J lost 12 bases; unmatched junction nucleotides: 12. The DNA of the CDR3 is TGTGCCAGCAGCCAACCTCCAGCGGGAGTCGTGTACTTC. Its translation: CASSQPPAGVVYF.

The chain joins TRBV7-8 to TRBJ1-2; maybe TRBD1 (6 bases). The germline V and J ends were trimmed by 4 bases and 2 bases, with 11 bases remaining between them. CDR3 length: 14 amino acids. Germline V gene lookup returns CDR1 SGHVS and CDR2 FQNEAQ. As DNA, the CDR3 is TGTGCCAGCAGCTGGGGACACCGAAACTATGGCTACACCTTC. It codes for CASSWGHRNYGYTF.

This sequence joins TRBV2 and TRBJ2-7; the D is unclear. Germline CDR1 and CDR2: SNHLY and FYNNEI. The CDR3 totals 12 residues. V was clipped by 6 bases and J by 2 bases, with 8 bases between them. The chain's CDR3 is CASRISPYEQYF. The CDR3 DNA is TGTGCCAGCAGGATCTCCCCCTACGAGCAGTACTTC.